This T cell receptor beta chain was captured in a study of T cell repertoires in cytomegalovirus infection. Study as a whole: The public TCR beta signatures pointed to both CMV infection and matching HLA type. Regarding the study as a whole: CMV carriers having the relevant HLA were flagged by cumulative public TCR beta family frequency. The study found HLA-C-restricted CMV-specific TCR beta clonotypes dominating the ex vivo response.

TCRdb redid the calling of the reads with MiXCR, one entry per CDR3 protein. The table lists about 260,000 distinct CDR3 sequences, roughly 13% of them singletons, with around 8.1% in the top ten. In this sample, this clonotype turned up many times. The target antigen is unknown. Sequenced: PBMCs. The clonotype comes from a human donor in good health (CMV status not recorded). Some clones in this sample may be carry-over from other donors' samples.

CDR3 in DNA: TGTGCCAGCAGTTTACCAGGGCTTAACACTGAAGCTTTCTTT. As protein: CASSLPGLNTEAFF. This chain links TRBV12-3 or TRBV12-4 with TRBJ1-1; D is perhaps TRBD1 (5 bases). V lost 2 bases to trimming and J lost 2 bases, with 9 bases between them. This CDR3 region has 14 residues.